The 7 T cell receptor beta chains below come from one sample, sequenced in a study of T cells in women clearing cervical HPV infection. The repertoire was sequenced with immunoSEQ multiplex PCR; TCRdb's copy has only in-frame clones and lacks some. In all, the sample yields 20,000 to 25,000 clones. Source material: blood buffy coat. Receptor source: a woman between 18 and 70 years old with a cervical HPV16 infection that either progressed to CIN3+ or cleared (not recorded which).

Comments on this clone: Read sequence stops 3 residues before the CDR3 end, and the germline J gene provides the missing end. The V call is TRBV13, the J call TRBJ2-3; D gene unclear. Germline assignment: CDR1 PRHDT and CDR2 FYEKMQ (reference sequence). This CDR3 region has 16 residues. The ends were cut back, 2 bases at V and 6 bases at J, with 18 bases in the middle. CDR3 DNA, as far as it was read: TGTGCCAGCAGCTTAAAGGGTATGCTTCGTGGCGATACG. It specifies CASSLKGMLRGDT. The whole CDR3 sequence reads CASSLKGMLRGDTQYF.

On this clone itself: The CDR3 extends 3 residues past the end of the read, so its final part is completed from the germline J gene. The chain has TRBV7-6 and TRBJ2-5; possibly TRBD2 for D (6 bases). CDR1 is SGHVS and CDR2 is FNYEAQ in the germline V gene. The CDR3 length is 14 residues. Trimming removed 3 bases at V and 5 bases at J, with 13 bases between. CDR3: CASSFETRGETQYF. CDR3 DNA, as far as it was read: TGTGCCAGCAGCTTCGAGACACGGGGGGAGACC.

Concerning this clone itself: The read falls 3 residues short of the CDR3 end, and the missing part is taken from the germline J gene. The gene calls are TRBV18 and TRBJ2-4; 7 bases line up with TRBD1. V lost 5 bases, J lost 4 bases, and 5 bases stayed unmatched. This CDR3 comprises 14 residues. The germline V gene has CDR1 KGHSH and CDR2 LQKENI. Incomplete CDR3 DNA: TGTGCCAGCTCATCCGACAGGGTAAAAAACATT. Translation: CASSSDRVKNI. The CDR3 as a whole reads CASSSDRVKNIQYF. Supplemented by reference TRBV18 and TRBJ2-4, the full variable domain reads NAGVMQNPRHLVRRRGQEARLRCSPMKGHSHVYWYRQLPEEGLKFMVYLQKENIIDESGMPKERFSAEFPKEGPSILRIQQVVRGDSAAYFCASSSDRVKNIQYFGAGTRLSVL.

On this clone itself: The read ends 3 residues shy of where the CDR3 ends; the end is completed using the germline J gene. The rearrangement links TRBV11-1 to TRBJ1-2; D is ambiguous. Per the germline V gene, CDR1 is SGHAT and CDR2 is FQDESV (reference sequence). This CDR3 is built from 13 residues. The V gene lost 1 base and the J gene lost 4 bases, with 7 bases spanning the gap. The DNA read from the CDR3 is TGTGCCAGCAGCTTAGAGGGTGCCTATGGC. This codes for CASSLEGAYG. The whole CDR3 sequence reads CASSLEGAYGYTF.

Details on this clone: The read gets to within 3 residues of the CDR3 end, and the germline J gene fills in the rest. V is TRBV20-1 and J is TRBJ2-1; D gene ambiguous. This CDR3 has 12 amino acids. V gave up 3 bases and J gave up 9 bases, with 12 bases separating them. Germline lookup yields CDR1 DFQATT and CDR2 SNEGSKA (reference sequence). The CDR3 region is CSARLPPGEQFF. The part of the CDR3 DNA that was read is TGCAGTGCTAGGTTACCCCCCGGTGAG.

In the case of this clone: The CDR3 extends 3 residues past the end of the read, so its final part is completed from the germline J gene. The genes are TRBV30 and TRBJ1-4; D unresolved. This CDR3 has 15 amino acids. The germline V gene encodes CDR1 GTSNPN and CDR2 SVGIG (reference sequence). V lost 0 bases and J lost 4, with 12 bases in between. The chain's CDR3 is CAWSVFGLINEKLFF. The part of the CDR3 DNA that was read is TGTGCCTGGAGTGTTTTTGGGCTGATTAATGAAAAA.

The covered CDR3 bases are TGCAGTGCTAGACAGGGCGTCTATGGC. Protein product: CSARQGVYG. The full CDR3 reads CSARQGVYGYTF. The rearrangement uses TRBV20-1 and TRBJ1-2; perhaps TRBD1 as D (5 bases). The observed sequence ends 3 residues before the CDR3 terminus, with the missing tail filled in from the germline J gene. Germline assignment: CDR1 DFQATT and CDR2 SNEGSKA (reference sequence). V was pared by 2 bases and J by 4 bases, with 8 bases between. This CDR3 is built from 12 residues.